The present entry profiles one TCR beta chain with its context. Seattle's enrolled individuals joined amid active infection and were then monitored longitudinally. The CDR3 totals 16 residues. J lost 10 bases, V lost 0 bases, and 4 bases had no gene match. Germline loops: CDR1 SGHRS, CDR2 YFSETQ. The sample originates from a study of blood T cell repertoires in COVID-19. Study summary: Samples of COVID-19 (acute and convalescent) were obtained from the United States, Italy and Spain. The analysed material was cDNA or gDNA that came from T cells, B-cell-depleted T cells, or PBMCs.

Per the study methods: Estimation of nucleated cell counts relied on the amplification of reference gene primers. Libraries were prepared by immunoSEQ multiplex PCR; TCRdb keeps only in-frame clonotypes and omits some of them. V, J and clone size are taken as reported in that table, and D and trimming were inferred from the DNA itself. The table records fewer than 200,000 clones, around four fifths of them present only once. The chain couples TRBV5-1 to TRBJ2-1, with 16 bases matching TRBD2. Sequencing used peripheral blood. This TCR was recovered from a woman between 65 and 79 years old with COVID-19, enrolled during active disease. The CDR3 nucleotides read TGCGCCAGCAGCTTGGAGGGACTAGCGGGAGGGAGGGAGCAGTTCTTC. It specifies CASSLEGLAGGREQFF.